These 9 T cell receptor beta chains share one sample of origin, sequenced in a study of T-cell memory formation after mild COVID-19. TCRdb ran MiXCR on the 5' RACE reads and lists one entry per CDR3 protein. The data hold 200,000 to 300,000 distinct CDR3 sequences, with 16% observed a single time. The source material was PBMCs or a T cell subset sorted from them (not recorded which). The receptors stem from a man aged 18 to 29 who had mild COVID-19 (a few samples of this study predate the infection). Cell type and time point are not known.

The rearrangement joins TRBV5-1 to TRBJ2-1; TRBD2 matches at 12 bases. The ends lost 2 bases at V and 3 bases at J; junction bases unmatched: 9. CDR1 and CDR2 (germline): SGHRS, YFSETQ. CDR3 length: 18 amino acids. CDR3 nucleotide sequence: TGCGCCAGCAGCTTTTGGGCTAGCGGGGGGGCCAGCTACAATGAGCAGTTCTTC. It is translated as CASSFWASGGASYNEQFF.

This clonotype came up a few times. This sequence joins TRBV29-1 and TRBJ2-1, with 8 bases lining up with TRBD2. There are 15 residues in the CDR3. Trimming removed 4 bases from V and 3 bases from J; junction bases left unmatched: 8. The germline gives CDR1 SQVTM, CDR2 ANQGSEA. The CDR3 sequence: CSVVPAGGHYNEQFF. The CDR3, as DNA: TGCAGCGTTGTCCCGGCGGGGGGCCACTACAATGAGCAGTTCTTC.

This clonotype has at least ten counts. This chain uses TRBV5-1 with TRBJ1-6; the D is unclear. CDR1 is SGHRS and CDR2 is YFSETQ in the germline V gene. The CDR3 extends over 15 amino acids. The V end lost 4 bases, the J end lost 10 bases, and 18 bases lay between the germline ends. The DNA of the CDR3 is TGCGCCAGCAGCACCCAAAGGACCGACGGGTCACCCCTCCACTTT. As protein: CASSTQRTDGSPLHF.

This rearrangement joins TRBV2 to TRBJ2-1; perhaps D is TRBD1 or TRBD2 (5 bases each). V lost 3 bases and J 4 bases, leaving 16 bases between the germline ends. The CDR3 totals 16 residues. CDR1 and CDR2 from the germline V gene are SNHLY and FYNNEI. The CDR3 here is CASSDWSGTEYNEQFF. Written as DNA, the CDR3 is TGTGCCAGCAGTGATTGGTCCGGGACGGAATACAATGAGCAGTTCTTC.

This clonotype showed up just a few times. The V call is TRBV6-2 or TRBV6-3, the J call TRBJ2-1; 8 nucleotides align to TRBD2. The CDR3 contains 16 residues. The V and J ends lost 2 bases and 5 bases, in that order; junction bases with no gene match: 8. Germline-derived CDR1 and CDR2 are MNHEY and SVGEGT. Written as DNA, the CDR3 is TGTGCCAGCAGTTACACCCCCGGGACTAGGGACAATGAGCAGTTCTTC. It specifies CASSYTPGTRDNEQFF.

This clonotype was picked up a small number of times. V usage is TRBV12-3 or TRBV12-4 and J usage is TRBJ2-1; 7 bases map to TRBD2. With 8 bases clipped from V and 7 bases from J, the junction kept 14 bases outside the gene matches. The CDR3 is 15 amino acids. CDR3 in DNA: TGTGCCAGCCAAGATCAGCGGGATACGTGGAATGAGCAGTTCTTC. Translation: CASQDQRDTWNEQFF.

V is TRBV29-1 and J is TRBJ1-2, with D perhaps TRBD1 (5 bases). Germline values: CDR1 SQVTM, CDR2 ANQGSEA. This CDR3 is 13 amino acids long. With 4 bases removed from V and 5 bases from J, the gap between germline ends came to 14 bases. Written as DNA, the CDR3 is TGCAGCGTTGTTGGGGCAGGATGGTATGGCTACACCTTC. This translates into CSVVGAGWYGYTF.

The V gene is TRBV6-1, the J gene TRBJ2-7, with 8 bases identical to TRBD2. The length of the CDR3 is 16 residues. The V gene end was trimmed by 1 base and the J gene end by 2 bases; junction bases not matched to a gene: 7. Per the germline V gene, CDR1 is MNHNS and CDR2 is SASEGT. The CDR3 nucleotides are TGTGCCAGCAGTGAAGAAATAGCGGGGAAAACCTACGAGCAGTACTTC. Protein sequence: CASSEEIAGKTYEQYF.

The genes are TRBV6-5 and TRBJ1-2; a possible D gene is TRBD1 (5 bases). The CDR3 is made up of 15 amino acids. Germline V gives CDR1 MNHEY, CDR2 SVGAGI. Trimming removed 8 bases at V and 1 base at J, with 17 bases between. CDR3 sequence reads: CASHVGPPLNYGYTF. The CDR3 coding sequence is TGTGCCAGCCATGTGGGGCCACCCCTTAACTATGGCTACACCTTC.